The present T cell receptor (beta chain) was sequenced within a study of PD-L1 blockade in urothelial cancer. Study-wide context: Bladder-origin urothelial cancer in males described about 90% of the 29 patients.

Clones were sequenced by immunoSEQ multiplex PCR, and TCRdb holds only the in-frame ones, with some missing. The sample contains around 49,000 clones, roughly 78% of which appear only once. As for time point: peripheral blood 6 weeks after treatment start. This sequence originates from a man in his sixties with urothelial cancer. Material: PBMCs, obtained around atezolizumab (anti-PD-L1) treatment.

The CDR3 sequence: CASSFTGGTDTQYF. CDR3 nucleotide sequence: TGTGCCAGCAGCTTTACGGGAGGGACAGATACGCAGTATTTT. The chain is built from TRBV7-2 and TRBJ2-3, with 8 bases that match TRBD2. The CDR3 spans 14 residues. Germline loops: CDR1 SGHTA, CDR2 FQGNSA. J lost 3 bases, V lost 3 bases, and 2 bases had no gene match.